This T cell receptor (beta chain) is drawn from a study of breast tumors, draining lymph nodes, adjacent tissues (TCRdb year 2016). With regard to the full study: Breast cancer patients provided tumor, adjacent nontumor tissue and axillary lymph nodes, and the study compared the TCR beta repertoires across these three sources. In human breast cancer, the study set out to assess how tumor, surrounding tissue and draining lymph node repertoires relate to one another and whether T cells might be exchanged between them. The study at large found these results: In luminal-like breast cancer, tumor and nontumor tissue repertoires resembled each other significantly more than in basal-like breast cancer. The study presented the conclusion that tumor T cells originate in lymph nodes as consistent with a hypothesis, not as something directly demonstrated. Tumor T-cell repertoires showed less diversity than lymph node repertoires and more diversity than nontumor tissue repertoires, and tumor T-cell repertoires showed preferential V and J gene usage. The data were judged consistent with most tumor T cells deriving from the lymph node and then expanding within tumor tissue.

With respect to this clonotype: Its antigen specificity is not known. No base quality information exists; no much larger clone differs at one position.

Lymph node samples came from the axillary draining lymph nodes of breast cancer patients. Reading the germline V gene (reference sequence) gives CDR1 SGHAT and CDR2 FQDESV. The V end gives up 4 bases and the J end 4 bases, leaving 6 bases in the junction not matched to a gene. The CDR3 has 16 amino acids, counting the end cysteine and phenylalanine. The entry retains the CDR3 DNA only, 48 bases that are in frame from base 1. The sequencing machine was an Illumina HiSeq 2000. TCR beta chain libraries were generated through multiplex PCR amplification. The amplified TCR beta chain products were analyzed by high-throughput sequencing. TCRdb reworked the public reads: Q25 trimming with fastp, MiXCR clone assembly, productive beta chains retained. Records with the same CDR3 protein are collapsed into one entry carrying the most frequent genes and DNA. The sample table lists about 120,000 distinct CDR3 sequences, about 20% of them with a count of one. The ten most abundant clones make up roughly 4% of the sample.

The rearranged chain carries TRBV11-1 and TRBJ2-2; 10 bases in the middle match TRBD1. This receptor was identified in a female donor with breast cancer. Some clones in this sample may be carry-over from other donors' samples. The sequenced material came from axillary lymph node tissue. In nucleotides, the sequence is TGTGCCAGCAGCTACGACAGGGGGCCTGCCACCGGGGAGCTGTTTTTT. It codes for CASSYDRGPATGELFF.